This T cell receptor (beta chain) was found in a study of beta chain features in type 1 diabetes (dated by TCRdb to 2016 to 2018). Some background on the complete study: No differences in mean age, gender distribution, total cell number or subset yield were found between patients and healthy donors. Regulatory and stem cell-like memory subsets were obtained from only 8 patients and roughly eight healthy donors, while naive and central memory subsets were obtained from all 30 or so donors. Across all samples, some 99 million sorted cells were examined, and cell number per subset correlated strongly with RNA yield. In the study, recently diagnosed type 1 diabetes patients and matched healthy donors were compared on the TCRB repertoires of their sorted circulating CD4+ T cell subsets.

Here is what the overall study found, with its caveats: Naive, central memory and regulatory TCRB repertoires appeared to be more similar among patients than among healthy donors. Because the HLA sub-analyses included only small numbers of individuals, any influence of HLA type on TCRB rearrangement was left unresolved. Patients with type 1 diabetes made fewer insertions and deleted more nucleotides at VDJ recombination sites, implying thymic rearrangement abnormalities. A moderate but significant shortening of TCRB CDR3 length was observed in type 1 diabetes patients in all four CD4+ subsets. PCR may preferentially amplify shorter templates, but because patient and control samples were amplified and corrected together, any resulting skew would affect both groups equally. Because cDNA was sequenced instead of genomic DNA, activated cells with high expression could be over-represented, although the groups did not differ in activation or CD3 levels.

The entire isolated RNA was reverse transcribed using the High Capacity cDNA Reverse Transcription Kit, and thus expressed TCRB transcripts were sequenced. Deep immunoSEQ sequencing was applied to naive, central memory and regulatory T cell samples, giving an average of roughly 3.5 million total reads per sample. Sorted cells were lysed in RLT buffer, and RNA was extracted using DNase-treated RNeasy Micro or Mini kits according to cell number. To prevent cross-contamination, every cell subset was processed on its own, while patient and healthy donor samples were processed together. Using the immunoSEQ multiplex PCR, TCRB sequences were amplified from cDNA into 87-bp fragments spanning the CDR3 region. Amplicons were sequenced on the Illumina HiSeq platform. The published analysis was carried out like this. PCR bias was corrected computationally using synthetic template baselines, and reads within Hamming distance 2 were collapsed, with unmergeable singletons discarded. Reads were aligned against IMGT so that V, D and J genes, CDR3 length and insertions or deletions at six rearrangement sites could be assigned. Within each subset, clonotype counts were normalized to sorted cell number, and only after that were true diversity and Gini coefficients computed with the tcR R package. The overlap coefficient, calculated on TCRB nucleotide sequences, was used to quantify repertoire sharing. Not all clones reach the TCRdb copy of this immuneACCESS table, which keeps in-frame sequences only. Checked studies attribute under half of the gap to unresolved V genes and leave the rest unexplained. Clone size and the V and J calls come from that table; the DNA yielded D and trimming. The sample table holds fewer than 150,000 clones, of which 6% to 7.5% were seen once. 1.3% to 1.5% of the sample rests with the top ten.

This clone was seen only a few times. What this receptor recognizes is not known. No much larger clonotype is one base removed from it; base qualities were not supplied. Each donor gave one peripheral blood draw, averaging about 100 mL, which was collected into heparinised tubes. A BD FACSAria II was used to sort naive, central memory, regulatory and stem cell-like memory CD4+ T cells with a panel that included CD45RO, CCR7, CD25, CD127, CD95 and CD27. Purity was above 98% for every sorted population. PBMCs were isolated immediately by Lymphoprep density gradient centrifugation and stained directly without culture. So that batch effects would be minimized, each experiment stained and sorted samples in pairs, pairing one healthy donor with one patient. V is shortened by 3 bases, J by 0 bases, and the region joining them spans 9 bases. The CDR3 starts with the cysteine, ends with the phenylalanine, and has 15 residues. The read is trimmed to its CDR3 DNA, 45 bases read in frame from base 1. Sequences KGHSH (CDR1) and LQKENI (CDR2) are obtained from the germline V gene.

This receptor chain uses TRBV18 and TRBJ1-3, with a tentative D gene TRBD1 over 5 matching bases. The clonotype originates from a woman in her twenties or thirties in good health. The sequenced sample was central memory CD4+ T cells from blood. Read as DNA, the sequence is TGTGCCAGCTCACCTGGACACGGCTCTGGAAACACCATATATTTT. Its protein is CASSPGHGSGNTIYF.